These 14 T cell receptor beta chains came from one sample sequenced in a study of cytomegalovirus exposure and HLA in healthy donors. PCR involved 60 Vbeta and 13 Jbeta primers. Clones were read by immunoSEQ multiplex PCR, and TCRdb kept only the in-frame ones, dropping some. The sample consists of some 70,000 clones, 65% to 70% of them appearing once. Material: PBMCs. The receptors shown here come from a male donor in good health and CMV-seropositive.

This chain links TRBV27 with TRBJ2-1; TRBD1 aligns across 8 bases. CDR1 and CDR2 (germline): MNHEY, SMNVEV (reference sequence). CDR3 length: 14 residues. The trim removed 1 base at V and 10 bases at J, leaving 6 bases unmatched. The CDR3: CASSLYGQGIEQFF. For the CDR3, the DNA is TGTGCCAGCAGTTTATACGGACAGGGTATCGAGCAGTTCTTC.

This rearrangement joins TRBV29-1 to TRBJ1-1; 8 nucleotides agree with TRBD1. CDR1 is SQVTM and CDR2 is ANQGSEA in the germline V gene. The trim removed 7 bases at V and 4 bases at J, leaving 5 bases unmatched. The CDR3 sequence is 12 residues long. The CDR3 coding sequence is TGCAGCGCACAGGGGGGAGGCACTGAAGCTTTCTTT. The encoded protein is CSAQGGGTEAFF.

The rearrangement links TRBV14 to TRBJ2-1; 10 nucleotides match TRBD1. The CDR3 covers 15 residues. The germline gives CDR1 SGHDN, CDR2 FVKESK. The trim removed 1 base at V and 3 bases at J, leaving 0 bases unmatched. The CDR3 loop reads CASSQGDRGYNEQFF. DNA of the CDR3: TGTGCCAGCAGCCAAGGGGACAGGGGCTACAATGAGCAGTTCTTC.

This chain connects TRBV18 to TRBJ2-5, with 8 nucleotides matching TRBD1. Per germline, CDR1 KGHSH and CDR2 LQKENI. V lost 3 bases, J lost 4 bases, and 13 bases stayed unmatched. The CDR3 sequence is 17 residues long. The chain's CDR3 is CASSPLGQGARGETQYF. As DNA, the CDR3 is TGTGCCAGCTCACCTCTGGGTCAGGGGGCCAGGGGAGAGACCCAGTACTTC.

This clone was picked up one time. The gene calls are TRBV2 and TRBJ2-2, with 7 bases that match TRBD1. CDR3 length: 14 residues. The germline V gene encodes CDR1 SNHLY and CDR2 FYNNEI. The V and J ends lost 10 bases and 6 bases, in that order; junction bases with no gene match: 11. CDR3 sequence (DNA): TGTGCCACCAGACAGGGTCTACGTTCCGGGGAGCTGTTTTTT. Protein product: CATRQGLRSGELFF.

CDR3 in amino acids: CASSLPRAEAFF. For the CDR3, the DNA is TGTGCCAGCAGCCTGCCTCGGGCTGAAGCTTTCTTT. The rearrangement joins TRBV14 to TRBJ1-1; no reliable D call. The germline gives CDR1 SGHDN, CDR2 FVKESK. Deletions cut 4 bases from V and 6 bases from J, with 9 bases between. This CDR3 is 12 amino acids long.

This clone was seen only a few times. CDR3 sequence reads: CASSRDRGDVGPQLFF. Written as DNA, the CDR3 is TGTGCCAGTAGTAGGGACAGGGGCGATGTCGGGCCTCAACTGTTTTTT. The gene calls are TRBV19 and TRBJ1-4; 10 bases agree with TRBD1. Germline CDR1 LNHDA, CDR2 SQIVND (reference sequence). CDR3 size: 16 residues. The J segment lost 12 bases and the V segment lost 4 bases, leaving 14 bases of the junction unmatched.

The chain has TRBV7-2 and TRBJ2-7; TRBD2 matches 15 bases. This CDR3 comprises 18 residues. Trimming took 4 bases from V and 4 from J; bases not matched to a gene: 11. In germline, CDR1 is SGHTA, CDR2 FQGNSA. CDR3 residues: CASSSRSGLAGGRYEQYF. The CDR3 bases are TGTGCCAGCAGCTCCCGTTCGGGACTAGCGGGAGGCCGATACGAGCAGTACTTC. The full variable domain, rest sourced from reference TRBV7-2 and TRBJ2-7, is GAGVSQSPSNKVTEKGKDVELRCDPISGHTALYWYRQSLGQGLEFLIYFQGNSAPDKSGLPSDRFSAERTGGSVSTLTIQRTQQEDSAVYLCASSSRSGLAGGRYEQYFGPGTRLTVT.

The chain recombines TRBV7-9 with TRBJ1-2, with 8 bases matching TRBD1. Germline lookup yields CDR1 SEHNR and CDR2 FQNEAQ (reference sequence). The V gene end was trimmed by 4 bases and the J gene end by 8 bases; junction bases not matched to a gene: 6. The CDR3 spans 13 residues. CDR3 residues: CASSYLDRGGYTF. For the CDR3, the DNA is TGTGCCAGCAGCTACCTAGACAGGGGCGGCTACACCTTC.

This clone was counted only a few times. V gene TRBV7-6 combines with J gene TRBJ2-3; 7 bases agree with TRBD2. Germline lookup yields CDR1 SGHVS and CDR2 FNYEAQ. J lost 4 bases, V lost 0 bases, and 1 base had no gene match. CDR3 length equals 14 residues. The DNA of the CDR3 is TGTGCCAGCAGCTTAGCTGGGGGGGCAGATACGCAGTATTTT. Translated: CASSLAGGADTQYF.

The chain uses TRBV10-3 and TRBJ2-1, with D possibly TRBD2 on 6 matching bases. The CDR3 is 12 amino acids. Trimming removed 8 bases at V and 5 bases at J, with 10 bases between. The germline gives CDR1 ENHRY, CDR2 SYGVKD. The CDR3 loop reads CAISGGDNEQFF. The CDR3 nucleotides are TGTGCCATCTCCGGGGGTGACAATGAGCAGTTCTTC.

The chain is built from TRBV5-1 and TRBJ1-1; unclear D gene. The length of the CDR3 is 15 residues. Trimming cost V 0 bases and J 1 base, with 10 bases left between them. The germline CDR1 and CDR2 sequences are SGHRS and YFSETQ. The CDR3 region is CASSLVQSPNTEAFF. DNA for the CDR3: TGCGCCAGCAGCTTGGTACAGTCTCCGAACACTGAAGCTTTCTTT.

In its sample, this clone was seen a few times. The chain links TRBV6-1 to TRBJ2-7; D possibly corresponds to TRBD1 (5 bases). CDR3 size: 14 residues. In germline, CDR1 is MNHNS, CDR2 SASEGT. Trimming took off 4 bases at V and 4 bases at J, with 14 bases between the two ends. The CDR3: CASSGRQGVYEQYF. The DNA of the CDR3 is TGTGCCAGCAGTGGAAGACAAGGGGTGTACGAGCAGTACTTC.

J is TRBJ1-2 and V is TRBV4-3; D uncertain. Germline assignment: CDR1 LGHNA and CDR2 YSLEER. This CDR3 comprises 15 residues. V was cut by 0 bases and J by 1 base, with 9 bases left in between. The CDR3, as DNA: TGCGCCAGCAGCCAAGACTCAGGTGATAACTATGGCTACACCTTC. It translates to CASSQDSGDNYGYTF.